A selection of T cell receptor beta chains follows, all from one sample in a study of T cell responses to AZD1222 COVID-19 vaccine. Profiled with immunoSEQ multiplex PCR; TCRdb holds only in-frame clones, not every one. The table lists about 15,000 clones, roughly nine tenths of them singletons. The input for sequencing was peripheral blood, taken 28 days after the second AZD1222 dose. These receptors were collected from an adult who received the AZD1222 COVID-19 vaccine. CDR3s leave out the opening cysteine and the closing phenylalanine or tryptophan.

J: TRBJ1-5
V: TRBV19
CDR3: ASSRGTGKSNQPQH

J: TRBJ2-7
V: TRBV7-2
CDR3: ASSSGSGGQNEQY

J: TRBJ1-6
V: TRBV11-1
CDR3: ASSPAGQFSPLH

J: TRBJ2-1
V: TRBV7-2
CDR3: ASSLSGSEQF

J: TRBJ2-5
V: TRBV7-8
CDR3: ASSLNRGRQETQY

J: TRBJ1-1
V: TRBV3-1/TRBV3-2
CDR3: ASSQVPNTEAF

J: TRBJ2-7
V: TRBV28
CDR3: ASRLPGAGEQY

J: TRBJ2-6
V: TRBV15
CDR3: ATSSPGGASFSGANVLT

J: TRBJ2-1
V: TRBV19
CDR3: ASSVGGLAGFSEQF

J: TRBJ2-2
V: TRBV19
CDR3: ASSQNTGELF

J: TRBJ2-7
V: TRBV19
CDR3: ASSIQGESSYEQY

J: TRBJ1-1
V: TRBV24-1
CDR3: ATSGGGQPNTEAF

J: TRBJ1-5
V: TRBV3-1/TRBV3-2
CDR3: ASSPRGNQPQH

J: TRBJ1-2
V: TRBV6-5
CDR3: ASRKGGLNYGYT

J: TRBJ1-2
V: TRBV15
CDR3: ATSRDRWTGYGYT

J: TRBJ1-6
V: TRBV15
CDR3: ATSRVRLRQGDSPLH

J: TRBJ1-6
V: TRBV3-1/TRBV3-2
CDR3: ASSSGQGANNSPLH

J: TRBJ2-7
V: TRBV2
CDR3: ASSELAGNYEQY

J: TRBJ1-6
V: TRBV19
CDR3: ASSPGNSDNSPLH

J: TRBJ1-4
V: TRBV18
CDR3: ASSPPQGAEKLF

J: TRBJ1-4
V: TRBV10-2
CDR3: ASSLTPRGEKLF

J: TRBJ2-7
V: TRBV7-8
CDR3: ASSPRTSGEYEQY

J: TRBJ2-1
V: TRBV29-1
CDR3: SVERGLAGNEQF

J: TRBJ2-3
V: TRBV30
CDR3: AWRLAGVTDTQY

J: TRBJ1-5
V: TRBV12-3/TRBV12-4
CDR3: ASSFGSNQPQH

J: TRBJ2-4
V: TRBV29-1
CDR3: SVEVGNGDIQY

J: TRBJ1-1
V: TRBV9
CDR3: ASSDESTEAF

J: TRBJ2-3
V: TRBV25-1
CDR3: ASSEFATGTQY

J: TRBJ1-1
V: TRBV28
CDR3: ASSFSMNTEAF

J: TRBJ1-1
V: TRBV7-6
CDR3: ASSLDTKNTEAF

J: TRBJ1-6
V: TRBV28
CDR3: ASSLGGRGLGSPLH

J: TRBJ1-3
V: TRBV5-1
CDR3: ASSRGQTSGNTIY

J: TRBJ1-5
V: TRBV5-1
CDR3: ASSQTGDNQPQH

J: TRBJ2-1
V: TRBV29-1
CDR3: SVLAGVGNEQF

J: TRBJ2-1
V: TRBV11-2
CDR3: ASSGGAYDNEQF

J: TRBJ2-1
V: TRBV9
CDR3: ASRGGGRAYNEQF

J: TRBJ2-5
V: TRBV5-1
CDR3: ASSLVAGAETQY

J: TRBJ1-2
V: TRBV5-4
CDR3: ASSFGQGLGYT

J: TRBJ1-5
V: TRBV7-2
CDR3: ASSPGGEPRNQPQH

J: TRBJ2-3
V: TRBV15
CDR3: ATSRSSTGRSTDTQY

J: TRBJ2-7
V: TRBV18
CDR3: ASSPPTGGYEQY

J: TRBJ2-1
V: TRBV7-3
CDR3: ASSLGRNEQF

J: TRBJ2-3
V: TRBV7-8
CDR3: ASSHSGTQQY

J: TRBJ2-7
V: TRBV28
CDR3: ASSSPGLAGGYEQY

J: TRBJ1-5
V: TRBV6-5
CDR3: ASTADPRGDQPQH

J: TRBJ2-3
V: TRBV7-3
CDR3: ASRRGVDTDTQY

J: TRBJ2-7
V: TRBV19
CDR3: ASRGQASSNYEQY

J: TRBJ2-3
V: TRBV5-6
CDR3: ASSLMAQWGQGADTQY

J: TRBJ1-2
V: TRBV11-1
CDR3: ASSTGGSGYT

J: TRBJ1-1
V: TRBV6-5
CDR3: ASSLGTGNTEAF